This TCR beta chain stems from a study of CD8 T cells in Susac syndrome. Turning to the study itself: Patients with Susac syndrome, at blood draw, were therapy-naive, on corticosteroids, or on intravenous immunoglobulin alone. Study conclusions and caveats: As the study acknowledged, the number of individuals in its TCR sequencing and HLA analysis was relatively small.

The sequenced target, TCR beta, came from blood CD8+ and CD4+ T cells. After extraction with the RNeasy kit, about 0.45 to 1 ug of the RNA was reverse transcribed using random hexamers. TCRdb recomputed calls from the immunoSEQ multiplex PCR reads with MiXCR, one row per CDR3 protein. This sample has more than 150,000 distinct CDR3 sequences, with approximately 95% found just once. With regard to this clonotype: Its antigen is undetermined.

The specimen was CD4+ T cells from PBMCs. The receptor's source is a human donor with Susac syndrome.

The CDR3 spells CAISEPLGEQFF. CDR3 DNA sequence: TGTGCCATCAGTGAGCCGCTGGGGGAGCAGTTCTTC. The rearrangement joins TRBV10-3 to TRBJ2-1; no firm D call. Germline V gives CDR1 ENHRY, CDR2 SYGVKD. This CDR3 is built from 12 residues. Deletions cut 2 bases from V and 10 bases from J, with 9 bases between.